This T cell receptor (beta chain) was observed in a study of T-cell reconstitution after alpha-beta-depleted transplantation in children. As it was prepared, the TCRbeta library received unique molecular identifiers. TCRdb fed the PCR reads into MiXCR, producing one record per CDR3 protein. This repertoire shows roughly 300,000 distinct CDR3 sequences, about 9.3% found once; its top ten account for more than 2%. The CDR3 is 16 residues long. The V gene's germline CDR1 is SGHNT and CDR2 YENEEA. Unmatched junction bases numbered 8, after V lost 1 base and J lost 10 bases. The TCR sequence derives from a human donor who donated a stem cell graft to a child with acute lymphoblastic leukemia. This rearrangement joins TRBV11-3 to TRBJ1-6; TRBD1 matches 9 bases. The material sequenced was PBMCs from the stem cell graft donor, taken from the stem cell graft. The CDR3 protein is CASSLAPGTGTSPLHF. The CDR3 DNA follows: TGTGCCAGCAGCTTAGCCCCCGGGACAGGGACCTCACCCCTCCACTTT.